The 9 T cell receptor beta chains given below trace back to one sample, sequenced in a study of T cells in women clearing cervical HPV infection. Sequencing used immunoSEQ multiplex PCR; TCRdb keeps in-frame clones, though not all of them. This sample lists some 30,000 clones; its ten largest clones have 7.5% to 10%. Specimen: blood buffy coat. The source is a woman aged 18 to 75 with a cervical HPV16 infection that either progressed to CIN3+ or cleared (not recorded which).

As to this clone: The read falls 3 residues short of the CDR3 end, and the missing part is taken from the germline J gene. The sample contains more than one DNA sequence encoding this CDR3. This sequence joins TRBV7-9 and TRBJ1-3; D perhaps matches TRBD1 (6 bases). V lost 3 bases and J 9 bases, leaving 18 bases between the germline ends. The CDR3 loop spans 15 amino acids. The germline gives CDR1 SEHNR, CDR2 FQNEAQ (reference sequence). The CDR3 bases that were read are TGTGCCAGCAGCTTCCTGACAGGACCAGGGAGCACC. Translation gives CASSFLTGPGST. The CDR3, in full, reads CASSFLTGPGSTIYF. Filled out from reference TRBV7-9 and TRBJ1-3, the complete variable domain reads DTGVSQNPRHKITKRGQNVTFRCDPISEHNRLYWYRQTLGQGPEFLTYFQNEAQLEKSRLLSDRFSAERPKGSFSTLEIQRTEQGDSAMYLCASSFLTGPGSTIYFGEGSWLTVV.

Of note for this clone: One end of the junction fails to match germline, which may point to a read error. With the read ending 3 residues before the CDR3 end, the germline J gene is used to fill in that end. The J gene is TRBJ2-3, the V gene TRBV20-1, with 10 positions matching TRBD2. Germline CDR1 DFQATT, CDR2 SNEGSKA (reference sequence). This CDR3 comprises 14 residues. Here the CDR3 reads CSARALAGTDAQYF. The sequenced part of the CDR3 DNA is TGCAGTGCTAGAGCACTAGCGGGGACAGATGCG.

Of note for this clone: The read ends 3 residues early relative to the CDR3; the germline J gene fills the gap. This rearrangement joins TRBV2 to TRBJ2-3; 9 positions agree with TRBD1. Trimming removed 8 bases from V and 3 bases from J; junction bases left unmatched: 9. The CDR3 has 15 amino acids. Germline V gives CDR1 SNHLY, CDR2 FYNNEI. The CDR3 protein is CASQATGGGTDTQYF. Partial CDR3 DNA: TGTGCCAGCCAGGCGACAGGGGGAGGGACAGATACG. The variable domain in full, with the rest retrieved from reference TRBV2 and TRBJ2-3, is EPEVTQTPSHQVTQMGQEVILRCVPISNHLYFYWYRQILGQKVEFLVSFYNNEISEKSEIFDDQFSVERPDGSNFTLKIRSTKLEDSAMYFCASQATGGGTDTQYFGPGTRLTVL.

Remarks on this clone: The read terminates 3 residues before the CDR3 end, so the remaining end is supplied by the germline J gene. The chain recombines TRBV6-1 with TRBJ2-1; TRBD2 matches 13 bases. The junction had 2 bases not matched to a gene; V was cut back by 0 bases and J by 6 bases. The germline V gene encodes CDR1 MNHNS and CDR2 SASEGT. The CDR3 runs 16 residues. The CDR3 spells CASSEAGLAGFNEQFF. Incomplete CDR3 DNA: TGTGCCAGCAGTGAAGCGGGACTAGCGGGATTCAATGAG.

In regard to this clone: The read finishes 3 residues shy of the CDR3 end, and the germline J gene is used to complete it. The chain is built from TRBV20-1 and TRBJ2-3; the match to TRBD2 covers 8 bases. CDR1 and CDR2 from the germline V gene are DFQATT and SNEGSKA (reference sequence). CDR3 length equals 17 residues. Unmatched junction bases numbered 8, after V lost 0 bases and J lost 0 bases. The DNA read from the CDR3 is TGCAGTGCTAGAGATCGTGTAGCGGGGTCTAGCACAGATACG. Its translation: CSARDRVAGSSTDT. The entire CDR3 is CSARDRVAGSSTDTQYF.

A note on this clone: The CDR3 is cut off 3 residues early in the read; its end comes from the germline J gene. The rearrangement links TRBV2 to TRBJ1-2, with 10 bases that match TRBD1. V shed 6 bases, J shed 0 bases, and the junction held 16 bases outside the gene matches. Germline V CDR1 and CDR2: SNHLY, FYNNEI. The CDR3 is 19 amino acids. CDR3 in amino acids: CASRPGQGLEGTTNYGYTF. CDR3 bases read: TGTGCCAGCAGGCCGGGACAGGGGCTTGAGGGGACTACTAACTATGGC. Variable domain in full (rest from reference TRBV2 and TRBJ1-2): EPEVTQTPSHQVTQMGQEVILRCVPISNHLYFYWYRQILGQKVEFLVSFYNNEISEKSEIFDDQFSVERPDGSNFTLKIRSTKLEDSAMYFCASRPGQGLEGTTNYGYTFGSGTRLTVV.

Regarding this clone: From the germline J gene comes the end of the CDR3, since the read stops 3 residues before it. The rearrangement uses TRBV20-1 and TRBJ1-4; D is undetermined. The CDR3 totals 13 residues. V was cut by 5 bases and J by 0 bases, with 7 bases left in between. Germline values: CDR1 DFQATT, CDR2 SNEGSKA (reference sequence). The DNA read from the CDR3 is TGCAGTGCTTACCAGGCAACTAATGAAAAA. It codes for CSAYQATNEK. The complete CDR3 sequence is CSAYQATNEKLFF.

Worth noting for this clone: The read comes to an end 3 residues before the CDR3 does, leaving the germline J gene to fill in the end. This rearrangement joins TRBV29-1 to TRBJ2-2; 12 nucleotides agree with TRBD1. Germline V CDR1 and CDR2: SQVTM, ANQGSEA. After removal of 6 bases from V and 2 bases from J, the junction contained 10 bases not matched to a gene. The CDR3 extends over 17 amino acids. CDR3 sequence: CSVSGTGGAFNTGELFF. The covered CDR3 bases are TGCAGCGTCTCCGGGACAGGGGGCGCCTTTAACACCGGGGAG.

Notes on this clone: Coverage ceases 3 residues before the CDR3 finishes, and the germline J gene fills in the end. This chain uses TRBV5-1 with TRBJ2-4, with D possibly matching TRBD1 (8 bases). V lost 4 bases to trimming and J lost 2 bases, with 16 bases between them. The CDR3 is 16 amino acids. CDR1 and CDR2 from the germline V gene are SGHRS and YFSETQ. Partial CDR3 DNA: TGCGCCAGCAGCCCACAGGGGGGGGTAACCAAAAACATT. Translated: CASSPQGGVTKNI. The whole CDR3 reads CASSPQGGVTKNIQYF.